This T cell receptor (beta chain) derives from a study of blood T cell repertoires in COVID-19. Study in general: In each case, the material was cDNA or gDNA derived from T cells, B-cell-depleted T cells, or PBMCs.

In germline, CDR1 is GTSNPN, CDR2 SVGIG (reference sequence). The ends were cut back, 0 bases at V and 4 bases at J, with 12 bases in the middle. This CDR3 is 14 amino acids long. TCRdb keeps only in-frame clones here, not all; method: immunoSEQ multiplex PCR. Altogether approximately 44,000 clones are present, roughly 79% being singletons, with the ten largest covering 30% to 35%. The V call is TRBV30, the J call TRBJ1-2, with D maybe TRBD1 (5 bases). This receptor was taken from a woman older than 75 with acute or convalescent COVID-19. Input material: peripheral blood. This CDR3 is CAWSVPPTVYGYTF. DNA for the CDR3: TGTGCCTGGAGTGTACCTCCGACAGTCTATGGCTACACCTTC.